This TCR beta chain was found in a study of cytomegalovirus exposure and HLA in healthy donors. Study context: The approximately 120 validation repertoires, a later analysis reported, used the same platform as the 600 to 850 repertoires from the first cohort. Points from the study as a whole: Among TCR sequences, most were rare, though some public TCRs appeared in many donors. Associated with cytomegalovirus, according to the listing, were some 150 TCR beta chains.

A note on this clone: Its target is not known.

The protocol was immunoSEQ multiplex PCR, while the TCRdb copy is restricted to in-frame clones and leaves out a portion. This sample has about 120,000 clones, with 89% found just once. CDR1 and CDR2 (germline): SGHNT, YENEEA. V was clipped by 5 bases and J by 7 bases; unmatched bases: 7. This CDR3 has 15 amino acids. The rearrangement links TRBV11-3 to TRBJ2-4; 11 bases are shared with TRBD1. This sequence originates from a young woman in good health and CMV-seronegative. Sequencing was performed on PBMCs. The CDR3 DNA is TGTGCCAGCAGCCCCGGACAGGGGGCGGGGAACATTCAGTACTTC. It is translated as CASSPGQGAGNIQYF.